This T cell receptor (beta chain) originates from a study of blood T cell repertoires in COVID-19. Whole-study context: Sample material is recorded as cDNA or gDNA derived from T cells, B-cell-depleted T cells, or PBMCs.

Sequenced by immunoSEQ multiplex PCR; TCRdb stores in-frame clones only, minus some. The repertoire consists of a few hundred thousand clones, with about 87% occurring once and the leading ten covering roughly 2.5%. In terms of age and location, participants ranged from about 18 to 90 years and lived in fewer than 30 US areas. Trimming removed 0 bases at V and 5 bases at J, with 8 bases between. Germline V CDR1 and CDR2: LNHNV, YYDKDF (reference sequence). This CDR3 contains 13 residues. This chain uses TRBV15 with TRBJ2-7; no clear D. This clonotype was sampled from a woman between 35 and 50 years old with acute COVID-19. The sample consisted of PBMCs or T cells enriched from blood (not recorded which). CDR3 region: CATSRDKQNEQYF. For the CDR3, the DNA is TGTGCCACCAGCAGAGATAAACAGAACGAGCAGTACTTC.